This passage covers 12 T cell receptor beta chains from one sample sequenced in a study of breast tumors, draining lymph nodes, adjacent tissues. Breast cancer patients provided tissue from their axillary draining lymph nodes. TCRdb called the multiplex PCR reads again in MiXCR, with one record for every CDR3 protein. The sample lists 250,000 or so distinct CDR3 sequences, over 25% occurring once. Sequencing was carried out using axillary lymph node tissue. All receptors derive from a female donor with breast cancer. Some clones in this sample may be carry-over from other donors' samples.

The chain uses TRBV20-1 and TRBJ1-4; no clear D gene. This CDR3 contains 15 residues. Germline V lookup: CDR1 DFQATT, CDR2 SNEGSKA (reference sequence). The V gene lost 3 bases and the J gene lost 5 bases, with 16 bases spanning the gap. CDR3 DNA: TGCAGTGCTAGTGGTCGTTCGGGAGGGAATGAAAAACTGTTTTTT. This sequence encodes CSASGRSGGNEKLFF.

On this clonotype: A much larger clone differs from this one at a single base, so this may be a read error. The V call is TRBV4-1, the J call TRBJ2-7; unclear D gene. CDR1 is MGHRA and CDR2 is YSYEKL in the germline V gene. V was cut by 1 base and J by 7 bases, with 14 bases left in between. CDR3 length: 14 residues. The CDR3: CASSQGRLGGEQYF. In DNA, the CDR3 is TGCGCCAGCAGCCAAGGCCGGCTAGGTGGGGAGCAGTACTTC.

This clonotype was seen repeatedly, ten times or more. This rearrangement joins TRBV29-1 to TRBJ2-7, with 9 bases matching TRBD1. The CDR3 runs to 12 residues. The junction had 0 bases not matched to a gene; V was cut back by 3 bases and J by 3 bases. Germline V gene lookup returns CDR1 SQVTM and CDR2 ANQGSEA. The CDR3 DNA reads TGCAGCGTTGAGGACAGGGGCTACGAGCAGTACTTC. Residues: CSVEDRGYEQYF.

This clonotype has a handful of counts. J is TRBJ2-1 and V is TRBV3-1; the match to TRBD2 covers 8 bases. J was trimmed by 6 bases and V by 2 bases; bases with no gene match: 6. The CDR3 runs to 15 residues. Germline V lookup: CDR1 LGHDT, CDR2 YNNKEL (reference sequence). The CDR3 region has the DNA TGTGCCAGCAGCCAATGGGGACTAGTCTCCAATGAGCAGTTCTTC. The encoded protein is CASSQWGLVSNEQFF.

This clonotype was counted many times. V usage is TRBV7-8 and J usage is TRBJ2-7; no reliable D call. The CDR3 runs 15 residues. From germline, CDR1 is SGHVS and CDR2 FQNEAQ. The germline V and J ends were trimmed by 2 bases and 3 bases, with 14 bases remaining between them. CDR3 nucleotides: TGTGCCAGCAGCTTAAAAGACACGTTCTACTACGAGCAGTACTTC. This sequence encodes CASSLKDTFYYEQYF.

The table lists this clonotype with many counts. The V and J genes are TRBV6-1 and TRBJ1-6; weak D call: TRBD1 (5 bases). The CDR3 contains 20 residues. Germline CDR1 and CDR2: MNHNS and SASEGT. Trimming pared 6 bases from V and 0 bases from J, leaving 24 bases between. The DNA for the CDR3 is TGTGCCAGCAGCCCCAACCGGGACCCCAGAAGGAGCTCCTATAATTCACCCCTCCACTTT. Its protein is CASSPNRDPRRSSYNSPLHF.

This clonotype was picked up a small number of times. A junction boundary mismatches the germline segment, possibly from a read error. V is TRBV6-6 and J is TRBJ2-6; D gene uncertain. The CDR3 runs 16 residues. Germline values: CDR1 MNHNY, CDR2 SVGAGI (reference sequence). DNA for the CDR3: TGTGCCAGCAGTCACTCGAAAGGTTCTGGGGCCAACGTCCTGACTTTC. Its translation is CASSHSKGSGANVLTF.

The V call is TRBV10-2, the J call TRBJ1-1; 8 nucleotides match TRBD1. This CDR3 contains 13 residues. Germline CDR1 WSHSY, CDR2 SAAADI. Unmatched junction bases numbered 9, after V lost 9 bases and J lost 6 bases. The CDR3 spells CARREAQGAEAFF. The CDR3 DNA reads as TGCGCCAGGAGGGAAGCACAGGGGGCTGAAGCTTTCTTT.

The sample holds many counts of this clonotype. The gene calls are TRBV7-2 and TRBJ2-1, with 9 positions matching TRBD2. Trimming took 5 bases from V and 12 from J; bases not matched to a gene: 14. Germline CDR1 SGHTA, CDR2 FQGNSA. This CDR3 contains 15 residues. CDR3 loop: CASSPGLAGMSGQFF. For the CDR3, the DNA is TGTGCCAGCAGCCCAGGGCTAGCGGGAATGAGTGGGCAGTTCTTC.

This clonotype was counted many times. CDR3 coding DNA: TGTGCCAGCAGTTACTCGGGGGGCCGCGTTGAAAAACTGTTTTTT. Its protein product is CASSYSGGRVEKLFF. This sequence joins TRBV6-5 and TRBJ1-4, with D possibly matching TRBD1 (6 bases). Deletions cut 0 bases from V and 7 bases from J, with 12 bases between. CDR1 MNHEY and CDR2 SVGAGI come from the germline V gene. This CDR3 has 15 residues.

This chain links TRBV7-9 with TRBJ1-6; TRBD1 matches at 8 bases. The CDR3 covers 14 residues. V lost 10 bases, J lost 6 bases, and 8 bases stayed unmatched. The germline CDR1 and CDR2 sequences are SEHNR and FQNEAQ (reference sequence). The DNA for the CDR3 is TGTGCCACCGCACCGACAGGGGCTAATTCACCCCTCCACTTT. Protein sequence: CATAPTGANSPLHF.

This clonotype came up many times. The rearrangement uses TRBV7-8 and TRBJ2-7; D is ambiguous. V lost 1 base and J lost 7, with 17 bases in between. The CDR3 sequence is 15 residues long. CDR1 is SGHVS, CDR2 FQNEAQ, per germline. CDR3 in DNA: TGTGCCAGCAGCTTAGAGCCGGCCGGGCCTAGGGAGCAGTACTTC. This sequence encodes CASSLEPAGPREQYF.